This T cell receptor (beta chain) was captured by sequencing in a study of T cell responses to AZD1222 COVID-19 vaccine. Profiling relied on immunoSEQ multiplex PCR, and the TCRdb table lists in-frame clones only, not all of them. Of around 140,000 clones in the sample, about 89% were seen once. About this clone: The antigen is undetermined.

The CDR3 runs to 12 residues. With 7 bases removed from V and 5 bases from J, the gap between germline ends came to 11 bases. Germline CDR1 reads SGHNT; CDR2 reads YYREEE (reference sequence). Findings of the study overall: White British people made up most donors, females outnumbered males, and clonal diversity was possibly underestimated. Spike-specific TCR repertoires showed rising breadth and depth after two AZD1222 doses.

Sequencing used peripheral blood, obtained on day 0 of AZD1222 vaccination. This chain joins TRBV5-4 and TRBJ2-3; perhaps TRBD2 as D (5 bases). This receptor was identified in an adult in good health. The CDR3 loop is CASGLGGDTQYF. DNA of the CDR3: TGTGCCAGCGGACTGGGTGGAGATACGCAGTATTTT.